The 31 T cell receptor beta chains below were found in one sample sequenced in a study of T cell responses to AZD1222 COVID-19 vaccine. Sequenced by immunoSEQ multiplex PCR; TCRdb stores in-frame clones only, minus some. Seen here are some 180,000 clones, around 89% observed once, and the top ten hold under 6.5%. The sample consisted of peripheral blood, taken on day 0 of AZD1222 vaccination. All receptors derive from an adult in good health.

The chain has TRBV5-6 and TRBJ2-1, with a weak D call TRBD1 (5 bases). CDR1 SGHDT and CDR2 YYEEEE come from the germline V gene. This CDR3 is built from 13 residues. V was pared by 5 bases and J by 4 bases, with 10 bases between. Written as DNA, the CDR3 is TGTGCCAGCAGTACAGGCCGATACAATGAGCAGTTCTTC. Its translation: CASSTGRYNEQFF.

A note on this clone: One end of the junction varies from germline; a read error may be responsible. The gene calls are TRBV19 and TRBJ1-1, with 8 bases aligning to TRBD1. CDR1 is LNHDA, CDR2 SQIVND, per germline (reference sequence). The CDR3 contains 15 residues. The chain's CDR3 is CASSIQGAMNTEAFF. CDR3 coding DNA: TGTGCCAGTAGTATCCAGGGGGCAATGAATACTGAAGCTTTCTTT. Full variable domain (rest looked up from reference TRBV19 and TRBJ1-1): DGGITQSPKYLFRKEGQNVTLSCEQNLNHDAMYWYRQDPGQGLRLIYYSQIVNDFQKGDIAEGYSVSREKKESFPLTVTSAQKNPTAFYLCASSIQGAMNTEAFFGQGTRLTVV.

The V gene is TRBV7-9, the J gene TRBJ2-2; 7 bases are shared with TRBD1. CDR3 size: 16 residues. Germline lookup yields CDR1 SEHNR and CDR2 FQNEAQ (reference sequence). V shed 5 bases, J shed 4 bases, and the junction held 10 bases outside the gene matches. The CDR3 DNA follows: TGTGCCAGCAGCGTACCAGGGGGTCGGAGCACCGGGGAGCTGTTTTTT. It codes for CASSVPGGRSTGELFF.

This clone appeared a single time. This sequence joins TRBV9 and TRBJ1-3; unclear D gene. The CDR3 extends over 16 amino acids. The V gene lost 0 bases and the J gene lost 0 bases, with 10 bases spanning the gap. CDR1 and CDR2 (germline): SGDLS, YYNGEE. The CDR3 sequence: CASSVGALSSGNTIYF. The CDR3 DNA reads as TGTGCCAGCAGCGTAGGGGCCCTCAGCTCTGGAAACACCATATATTTT.

The chain combines TRBV24-1 with TRBJ1-4; D is unclear. Germline V gene lookup returns CDR1 KGHDR and CDR2 SFDVKD. The CDR3 is made up of 13 amino acids. The ends were cut back, 9 bases at V and 4 bases at J, with 11 bases in the middle. CDR3 in DNA: TGTGCCACCTCTGACCCCTATAATGAAAAACTGTTTTTT. This gives the protein CATSDPYNEKLFF.

This clone has a single count. The chain employs TRBV29-1 and TRBJ2-5; D is unclear. This CDR3 is 11 amino acids long. Germline V gene lookup returns CDR1 SQVTM and CDR2 ANQGSEA. V gave up 5 bases and J gave up 0 bases, with 4 bases separating them. CDR3: CSVWDQETQYF. In DNA form, the CDR3 reads TGCAGCGTTTGGGACCAAGAGACCCAGTACTTC.

This clone was picked up one time. The chain has TRBV28 and TRBJ1-5; the D is unclear. The CDR3 consists of 12 residues. The germline V gene has CDR1 MDHEN and CDR2 SYDVKM. The V and J ends lost 5 bases and 1 base respectively, with 3 bases between them. The CDR3: CASSMSNQPQHF. In DNA, the CDR3 is TGTGCCAGCAGTATGAGCAATCAGCCCCAGCATTTT.

The chain carries TRBV5-1 and TRBJ2-5; 8 bases align to TRBD1. V shed 0 bases, J shed 3 bases, and the junction held 4 bases outside the gene matches. Germline CDR1 and CDR2: SGHRS and YFSETQ. The CDR3 runs to 15 residues. CDR3 nucleotide sequence: TGCGCCAGCAGCTTGGTGGCAGGGGGCGAAGAGACCCAGTACTTC. It specifies CASSLVAGGEETQYF.

The table lists this clone with a few counts. V usage is TRBV5-1 and J usage is TRBJ1-2; D gene unclear. V lost 4 bases and J lost 8, with 18 bases in between. The CDR3 loop spans 14 amino acids. Germline CDR1 reads SGHRS; CDR2 reads YFSETQ. The chain's CDR3 is CASSLAGELEGYTF. The CDR3 region has the DNA TGCGCCAGCAGCCTGGCCGGGGAACTTGAGGGCTACACCTTC. Full variable domain (missing parts from reference TRBV5-1 and TRBJ1-2): KAGVTQTPRYLIKTRGQQVTLSCSPISGHRSVSWYQQTPGQGLQFLFEYFSETQRNKGNFPGRFSGRQFSNSRSEMNVSTLELGDSALYLCASSLAGELEGYTFGSGTRLTVV.

Points on this clone: Other DNA sequences within the sample encode an identical CDR3. The chain combines TRBV11-2 with TRBJ2-5; D call uncertain. V shed 4 bases and J shed 4 bases, with 4 bases lying between them. Germline values: CDR1 SGHAT, CDR2 FQNNGV. The CDR3 runs 11 residues. CDR3 sequence: CASSSRETQYF. CDR3 DNA sequence: TGTGCCAGCAGCTCTAGAGAGACCCAGTACTTC. The full variable domain, in which reference TRBV11-2 and TRBJ2-5 provide the parts outside the CDR3, is EAGVAQSPRYKIIEKRQSVAFWCNPISGHATLYWYQQILGQGPKLLIQFQNNGVVDDSQLPKDRFSAERLKGVDSTLKIQPAKLEDSAVYLCASSSRETQYFGPGTRLLVL.

The genes are TRBV19 and TRBJ1-1; D not certain. CDR3 length: 14 amino acids. The germline V gene has CDR1 LNHDA and CDR2 SQIVND (reference sequence). The V end lost 4 bases, the J end lost 1 base, and 10 bases lay between the germline ends. Written as DNA, the CDR3 is TGTGCCAGTAGTACAAGCTCGAAGAACACTGAAGCTTTCTTT. Translated: CASSTSSKNTEAFF.

The V call is TRBV29-1, the J call TRBJ1-1; the match to TRBD1 covers 8 bases. The CDR3 has 13 amino acids. V was pared by 7 bases and J by 3 bases, with 7 bases of the junction left unmatched. CDR1 is SQVTM and CDR2 is ANQGSEA in the germline V gene. Here the CDR3 DNA reads TGCAGCGGCCGGACAGGGTTGGACACTGAAGCTTTCTTT. It yields the protein CSGRTGLDTEAFF.

CDR3 in DNA: TGTGCCAGCAGCAACCCGGGACTAGCGACAGATACGCAGTATTTT. This encodes CASSNPGLATDTQYF. The chain couples TRBV11-2 to TRBJ2-3, with 10 bases that match TRBD2. There are 15 residues in the CDR3. Germline lookup yields CDR1 SGHAT and CDR2 FQNNGV. Trimming took 5 bases from V and 3 from J; bases not matched to a gene: 5.

The V gene is TRBV9, the J gene TRBJ1-6; 8 bases fit TRBD1. The CDR3 runs 14 residues. V lost 3 bases to trimming and J lost 7 bases; unmatched junction nucleotides: 3. Germline V lookup: CDR1 SGDLS, CDR2 YYNGEE. CDR3 protein: CASSAGTGNSPLHF. CDR3 bases: TGTGCCAGCAGCGCCGGGACAGGCAATTCACCCCTCCACTTT.

The rearrangement links TRBV2 to TRBJ1-6; 9 nucleotides agree with TRBD1. V lost 5 bases to trimming and J lost 7 bases; unmatched junction nucleotides: 6. The CDR3 covers 15 residues. Germline assignment: CDR1 SNHLY and CDR2 FYNNEI. This CDR3 reads CASSLTDRGNSPLHF. The DNA of the CDR3 is TGTGCCAGCAGTCTTACCGACAGGGGGAATTCACCCCTCCACTTT. The variable domain in full, completed from reference TRBV2 and TRBJ1-6, reads EPEVTQTPSHQVTQMGQEVILRCVPISNHLYFYWYRQILGQKVEFLVSFYNNEISEKSEIFDDQFSVERPDGSNFTLKIRSTKLEDSAMYFCASSLTDRGNSPLHFGNGTRLTVT.

J is TRBJ1-1 and V is TRBV13; D is possibly TRBD1 (5 bases). CDR1 is PRHDT and CDR2 is FYEKMQ in the germline V gene (reference sequence). The CDR3 is made up of 13 amino acids. Trimming left V 6 bases short and J 5 bases short, with 13 bases between. CDR3 residues: CASSHRRRTEAFF. The CDR3 DNA is TGTGCCAGCAGTCACAGGCGGAGGACTGAAGCTTTCTTT.

The chain carries TRBV5-1 and TRBJ2-1, with D hard to call. CDR1 SGHRS and CDR2 YFSETQ come from the germline V gene. Trimming removed 6 bases at V and 0 bases at J, with 10 bases between. CDR3 length: 14 residues. CDR3 in DNA: TGCGCCAGCAACGACCCGAGCTCCTACAATGAGCAGTTCTTC. Amino acid sequence: CASNDPSSYNEQFF.

The rearrangement joins TRBV6-2 or TRBV6-3 to TRBJ2-7, with TRBD1 matching over 9 bases. The V segment lost 5 bases and the J segment 3 bases; nucleotides outside the gene matches: 2. Germline V gene sequence: CDR1 MNHEY, CDR2 SVGEGT. The CDR3 extends over 13 amino acids. The CDR3 DNA follows: TGTGCCAGCAGTACGACAGGGGGCTACGAGCAGTACTTC. Its protein is CASSTTGGYEQYF.

The chain joins TRBV30 to TRBJ2-2, with D tentatively TRBD2 (6 bases). Trimming removed 3 bases from V and 4 bases from J, with 12 bases in between. CDR3 length equals 14 residues. CDR1 is GTSNPN and CDR2 is SVGIG in the germline V gene (reference sequence). The CDR3 bases are TGTGCCTGGAGGCAGGGACTTTCCACCGGGGAGCTGTTTTTT. Translation gives CAWRQGLSTGELFF.

This chain joins TRBV11-2 and TRBJ2-1; D not resolved. The CDR3 has 11 amino acids. V lost 5 bases and J lost 4, with 3 bases in between. CDR1 SGHAT and CDR2 FQNNGV come from the germline V gene. The CDR3 loop reads CASSQYNEQFF. DNA for the CDR3: TGTGCCAGCAGCCAATACAATGAGCAGTTCTTC.

This clone is a singleton in its sample. J is TRBJ2-5 and V is TRBV5-6, with 7 positions matching TRBD2. V lost 0 bases to trimming and J lost 2 bases; unmatched junction nucleotides: 10. The CDR3 totals 17 residues. Germline values: CDR1 SGHDT, CDR2 YYEEEE. CDR3 region: CASSLAGLAANQETQYF. The CDR3 nucleotides read TGTGCCAGCAGCTTGGCCGGGCTAGCGGCAAATCAAGAGACCCAGTACTTC.

The V call is TRBV30, the J call TRBJ1-2; D gene ambiguous. Trimming took off 3 bases at V and 5 bases at J, with 10 bases between the two ends. Germline assignment: CDR1 GTSNPN and CDR2 SVGIG (reference sequence). The CDR3 covers 12 residues. In DNA form, the CDR3 reads TGTGCCTGGAGCGCACCCGGTTATGGCTACACCTTC. Protein: CAWSAPGYGYTF.

The chain joins TRBV6-6 to TRBJ1-6, with 7 bases fitting TRBD1. The germline gives CDR1 MNHNY, CDR2 SVGAGI (reference sequence). The CDR3 runs to 14 residues. With 10 bases clipped from V and 7 bases from J, the junction kept 10 bases outside the gene matches. CDR3: CATSATGENSPLHF. For the CDR3, the DNA is TGTGCCACCTCGGCTACAGGGGAAAATTCACCCCTCCACTTT.

The rearrangement uses TRBV6-5 and TRBJ2-3, with 13 bases matching TRBD2. The CDR3 is made up of 15 amino acids. Germline CDR1 is MNHEY and CDR2 is SVGAGI. V shed 5 bases and J 3 bases; nucleotides not matched to a gene: 2. CDR3 region: CASSQLAGGTDTQYF. CDR3 coding DNA: TGTGCCAGCAGTCAACTAGCGGGAGGGACAGATACGCAGTATTTT.

The rearrangement joins TRBV6-5 to TRBJ2-5, with D possibly being TRBD2 (5 bases). This CDR3 is built from 14 residues. CDR1 and CDR2 from the germline V gene are MNHEY and SVGAGI. Deletions cut 3 bases from V and 1 base from J, with 9 bases between. The CDR3 sequence is CASSYSAAQETQYF. Written as DNA, the CDR3 is TGTGCCAGCAGTTATTCAGCGGCCCAAGAGACCCAGTACTTC.

The rearrangement links TRBV6-5 to TRBJ1-3, with D hard to call. CDR1 and CDR2 (germline): MNHEY, SVGAGI. The length of the CDR3 is 14 residues. V lost 6 bases to trimming and J lost 4 bases, with 13 bases between them. CDR3 residues: CASRLIQIGNTIYF. The CDR3 coding sequence is TGTGCCAGCAGATTAATACAGATAGGAAACACCATATATTTT.

The V gene is TRBV28, the J gene TRBJ2-3; D not certain. Germline CDR1 reads MDHEN; CDR2 reads SYDVKM. The V and J ends lost 3 bases and 0 bases respectively, with 10 bases between them. CDR3 length equals 15 residues. The CDR3 loop is CASSFGQPSTDTQYF. CDR3 DNA sequence: TGTGCCAGCAGTTTCGGGCAGCCTAGCACAGATACGCAGTATTTT.

The CDR3 DNA reads TGTGCCAGCAGCCACGGGACGTCCGGGACGATATCTGGAAACACCATATATTTT. Its protein product is CASSHGTSGTISGNTIYF. The chain recombines TRBV3-1 (or the pseudogene TRBV3-2) with TRBJ1-3, with D perhaps TRBD1 (5 bases). This CDR3 region has 18 residues. Looked up from germline, CDR1 is LGHDT and CDR2 is YNNKEL (reference sequence). Trimming removed 3 bases at V and 1 base at J, with 19 bases between.

The chain uses TRBV6-6 and TRBJ1-4; possible D gene TRBD1, 5 bases. This CDR3 is 15 amino acids long. V was cut by 4 bases and J by 6 bases, with 15 bases left in between. CDR1 MNHNY and CDR2 SVGAGI come from the germline V gene (reference sequence). In DNA form, the CDR3 reads TGTGCCAGCAGTTCGTTGGGGGGGGAGGATGAAAAACTGTTTTTT. Its translation: CASSSLGGEDEKLFF.

The J gene is TRBJ1-2, the V gene TRBV5-1; TRBD1 agrees at 8 bases. The CDR3 is 15 amino acids. J lost 3 bases, V lost 3 bases, and 7 bases had no gene match. Germline loops: CDR1 SGHRS, CDR2 YFSETQ. The CDR3 DNA follows: TGCGCCAGCAGCTCTGGACAGGGAACGTACTATGGCTACACCTTC. Protein product: CASSSGQGTYYGYTF.

This sequence joins TRBV28 and TRBJ2-7, with D unclear. The CDR3 loop spans 16 amino acids. The V and J ends lost 5 bases and 1 base respectively, with 18 bases between them. In germline, CDR1 is MDHEN, CDR2 SYDVKM. The CDR3 here is CASSSPESSKSYEQYF. CDR3 bases: TGTGCCAGCAGTAGCCCCGAGAGCAGCAAGTCCTACGAGCAGTACTTC. The complete variable domain, with remaining parts taken from reference TRBV28 and TRBJ2-7, reads DVKVTQSSRYLVKRTGEKVFLECVQDMDHENMFWYRQDPGLGLRLIYFSYDVKMKEKGDIPEGYSVSREKKERFSLILESASTNQTSMYLCASSSPESSKSYEQYFGPGTRLTVT.